The 4 T cell receptor beta chains presented below share a single source sample, sequenced in a study of cytomegalovirus exposure and HLA in healthy donors. PCR employed 60 Vbeta and 13 Jbeta primers. The table came from immunoSEQ multiplex PCR; TCRdb's copy has only in-frame clones and leaves some out. The sample has some 89,000 clones, about 71% seen once. The sample consisted of PBMCs. Source of these receptors: a man in his 60s in good health and CMV-seronegative.

This chain connects TRBV30 to TRBJ2-7; possible D gene TRBD2, 5 bases. Germline lookup yields CDR1 GTSNPN and CDR2 SVGIG (reference sequence). The CDR3 spans 14 residues. Trimming left V 1 base short and J 0 bases short, with 10 bases between. The CDR3 sequence: CAWSAPGTSYEQYF. The CDR3 DNA reads as TGTGCCTGGAGTGCCCCGGGAACCTCCTACGAGCAGTACTTC.

This sequence joins TRBV19 and TRBJ1-1; no clear D gene. CDR3 length: 13 amino acids. Looked up from germline, CDR1 is LNHDA and CDR2 is SQIVND (reference sequence). V dropped 7 bases and J dropped 1 base, with 10 bases sitting between them. This CDR3 is CASKNTANTEAFF. DNA for the CDR3: TGTGCCAGTAAGAACACAGCGAACACTGAAGCTTTCTTT.

The V and J genes are TRBV2 and TRBJ1-6; D may be TRBD1 (5 bases). CDR1 is SNHLY, CDR2 FYNNEI, per germline. Trimming left V 3 bases short and J 10 bases short, with 13 bases between. This CDR3 comprises 14 residues. As DNA, the CDR3 is TGTGCCAGCAGTGACACAGGCTCGGACTCACCCCTCCACTTT. It yields the protein CASSDTGSDSPLHF.

This chain joins TRBV7-2 and TRBJ2-6; 10 bases map to TRBD1. This CDR3 spans 17 amino acids. Trimming removed 5 bases from V and 1 base from J; junction bases left unmatched: 5. From germline, CDR1 is SGHTA and CDR2 FQGNSA. The CDR3 region has the DNA TGTGCCAGCAGCCCGCGGGACAGGGGATCTGGGGCCAACGTCCTGACTTTC. It encodes CASSPRDRGSGANVLTF.